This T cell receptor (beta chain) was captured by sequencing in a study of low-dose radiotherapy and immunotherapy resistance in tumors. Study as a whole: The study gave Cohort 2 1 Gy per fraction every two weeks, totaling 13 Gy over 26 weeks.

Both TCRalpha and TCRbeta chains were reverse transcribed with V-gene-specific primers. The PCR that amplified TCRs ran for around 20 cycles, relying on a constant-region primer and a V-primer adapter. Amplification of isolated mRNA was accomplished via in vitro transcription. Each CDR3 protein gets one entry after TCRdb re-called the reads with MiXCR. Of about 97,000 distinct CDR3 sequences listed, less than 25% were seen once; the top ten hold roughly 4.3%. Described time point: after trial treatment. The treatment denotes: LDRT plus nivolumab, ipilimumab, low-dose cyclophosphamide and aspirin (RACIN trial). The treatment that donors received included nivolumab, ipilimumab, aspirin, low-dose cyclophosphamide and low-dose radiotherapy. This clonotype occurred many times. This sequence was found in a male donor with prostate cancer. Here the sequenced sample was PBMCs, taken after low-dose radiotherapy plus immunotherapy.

CDR3 sequence: CASSSPGGRPQFF. DNA for the CDR3: TGTGCCAGCAGCTCCCCGGGGGGTAGGCCTCAGTTCTTC. The chain recombines TRBV7-2 with TRBJ2-1; 7 bases line up with TRBD2. V dropped 4 bases and J dropped 13; count of bases not matched to a gene: 10. The CDR3 spans 13 residues. Per the germline V gene, CDR1 is SGHTA and CDR2 is FQGNSA.